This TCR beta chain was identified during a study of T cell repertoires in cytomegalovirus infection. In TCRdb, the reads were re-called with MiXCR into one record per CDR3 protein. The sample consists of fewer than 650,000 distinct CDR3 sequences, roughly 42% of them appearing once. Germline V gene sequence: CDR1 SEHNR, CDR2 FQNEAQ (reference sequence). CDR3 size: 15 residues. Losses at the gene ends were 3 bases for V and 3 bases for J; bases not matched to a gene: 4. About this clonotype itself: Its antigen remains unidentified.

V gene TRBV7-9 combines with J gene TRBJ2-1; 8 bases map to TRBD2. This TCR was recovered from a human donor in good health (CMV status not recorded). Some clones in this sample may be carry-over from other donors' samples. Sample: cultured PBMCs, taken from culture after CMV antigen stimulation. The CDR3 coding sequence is TGTGCCAGCAGCTTTCCCGGGGGGGTCTACAATGAGCAGTTCTTC. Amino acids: CASSFPGGVYNEQFF.